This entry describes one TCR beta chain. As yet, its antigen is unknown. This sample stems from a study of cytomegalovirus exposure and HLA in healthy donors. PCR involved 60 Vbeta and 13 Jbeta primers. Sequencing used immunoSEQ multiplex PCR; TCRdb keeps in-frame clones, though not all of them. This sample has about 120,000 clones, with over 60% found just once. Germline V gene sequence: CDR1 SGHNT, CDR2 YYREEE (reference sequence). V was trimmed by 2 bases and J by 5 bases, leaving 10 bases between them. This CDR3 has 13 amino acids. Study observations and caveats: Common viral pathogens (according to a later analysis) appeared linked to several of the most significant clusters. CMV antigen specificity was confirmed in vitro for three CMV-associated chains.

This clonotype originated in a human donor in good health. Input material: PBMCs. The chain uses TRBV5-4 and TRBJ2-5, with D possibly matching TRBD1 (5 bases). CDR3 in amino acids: CASSFVRDETQYF. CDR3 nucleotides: TGTGCCAGCAGCTTCGTCAGGGATGAGACCCAGTACTTC. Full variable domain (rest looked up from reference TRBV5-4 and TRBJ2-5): ETGVTQSPTHLIKTRGQQVTLRCSSQSGHNTVSWYQQALGQGPQFIFQYYREEENGRGNFPPRFSGLQFPNYSSELNVNALELDDSALYLCASSFVRDETQYFGPGTRLLVL.